The clone carrying this T cell receptor (beta chain) was found a few times. TCRdb processed the 5' RACE reads anew with MiXCR; each CDR3 protein has one entry. Here the sample spans 470,000 or so distinct CDR3 sequences, 20% to 25% being singletons. The data are from a study of identical twins. Trimming took 5 bases from V and 3 from J, leaving 20 bases between them. Germline V gene sequence: CDR1 PRHDT, CDR2 FYEKMQ (reference sequence). CDR3 size: 16 residues. These sequences were also reported in another study, on T cells expressing NK-cell markers. That work adds: Sorted CD3+CD56-NKG2C+, CD3+CD56+NKG2C- and CD3+CD56+NKG2C+ T cells were the source of the TCR beta repertoires. In about six donors, dominant CD3+CD56+NKG2C+ clones formed about 1.0-7.5% of CD8+ cells. The CD3+CD56-NKG2C+ fraction of several donors was likewise dominated by these clonotypes.

This chain joins TRBV13 and TRBJ2-7; possible D gene TRBD1, 6 bases. The sequence was obtained from a young woman in good health. Sequenced input: CD4+ T cells sorted from blood. CDR3 nucleotides: TGTGCCAGCAGCGAAATTCAATGGGACAAGAACTACGAGCAGTACTTC. This gives the protein CASSEIQWDKNYEQYF.